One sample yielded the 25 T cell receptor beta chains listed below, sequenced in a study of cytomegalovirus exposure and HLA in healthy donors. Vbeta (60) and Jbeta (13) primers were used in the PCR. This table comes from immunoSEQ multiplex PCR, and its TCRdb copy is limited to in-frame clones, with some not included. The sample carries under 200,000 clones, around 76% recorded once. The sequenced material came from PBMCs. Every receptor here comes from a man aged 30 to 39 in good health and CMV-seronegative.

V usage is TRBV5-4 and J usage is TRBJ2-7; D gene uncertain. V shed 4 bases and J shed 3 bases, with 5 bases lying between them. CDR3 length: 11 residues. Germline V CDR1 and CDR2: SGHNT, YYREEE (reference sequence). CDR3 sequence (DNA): TGTGCCAGCAGCCTAGACTACGAGCAGTACTTC. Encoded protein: CASSLDYEQYF. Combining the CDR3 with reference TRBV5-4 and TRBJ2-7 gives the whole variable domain ETGVTQSPTHLIKTRGQQVTLRCSSQSGHNTVSWYQQALGQGPQFIFQYYREEENGRGNFPPRFSGLQFPNYSSELNVNALELDDSALYLCASSLDYEQYFGPGTRLTVT.

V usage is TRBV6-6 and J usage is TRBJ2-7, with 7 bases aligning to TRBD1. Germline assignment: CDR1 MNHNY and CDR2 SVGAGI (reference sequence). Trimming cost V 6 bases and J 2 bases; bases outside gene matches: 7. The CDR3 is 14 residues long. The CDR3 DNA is TGTGCCAGCAGCCGGACAGGCGTGCCCTACGAGCAGTACTTC. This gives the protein CASSRTGVPYEQYF.

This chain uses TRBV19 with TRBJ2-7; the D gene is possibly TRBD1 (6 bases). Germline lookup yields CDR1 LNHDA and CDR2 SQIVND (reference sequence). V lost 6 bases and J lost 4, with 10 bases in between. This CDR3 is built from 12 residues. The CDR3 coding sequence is TGTGCCAGTAGCCGGACAGCATACGAGCAGTACTTC. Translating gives CASSRTAYEQYF. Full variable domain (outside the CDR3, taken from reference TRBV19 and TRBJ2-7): DGGITQSPKYLFRKEGQNVTLSCEQNLNHDAMYWYRQDPGQGLRLIYYSQIVNDFQKGDIAEGYSVSREKKESFPLTVTSAQKNPTAFYLCASSRTAYEQYFGPGTRLTVT.

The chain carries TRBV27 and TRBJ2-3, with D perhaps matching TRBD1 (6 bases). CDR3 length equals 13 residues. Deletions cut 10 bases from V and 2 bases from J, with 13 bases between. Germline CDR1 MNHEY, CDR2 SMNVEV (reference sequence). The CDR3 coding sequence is TGTGCCACCTCTAAGGGGGACACAGATACGCAGTATTTT. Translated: CATSKGDTDTQYF.

The DNA of the CDR3 is TGTGCCAGCAGTTTACTTGGACTAGCGGAGTTCTCCTACGAGCAGTACTTC. Translation: CASSLLGLAEFSYEQYF. This chain connects TRBV28 to TRBJ2-7, with 10 bases identical to TRBD2. Germline V gene data show CDR1 as MDHEN and CDR2 as SYDVKM. Losses at the gene ends were 2 bases for V and 0 bases for J; bases not matched to a gene: 7. The CDR3 loop spans 17 amino acids.

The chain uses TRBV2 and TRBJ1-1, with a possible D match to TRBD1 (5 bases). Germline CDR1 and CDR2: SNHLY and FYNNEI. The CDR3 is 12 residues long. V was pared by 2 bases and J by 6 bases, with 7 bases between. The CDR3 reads CASSEQGAEAFF. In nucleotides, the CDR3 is TGTGCCAGCAGTGAACAGGGCGCTGAAGCTTTCTTT. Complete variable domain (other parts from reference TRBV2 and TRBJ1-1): EPEVTQTPSHQVTQMGQEVILRCVPISNHLYFYWYRQILGQKVEFLVSFYNNEISEKSEIFDDQFSVERPDGSNFTLKIRSTKLEDSAMYFCASSEQGAEAFFGQGTRLTVV.

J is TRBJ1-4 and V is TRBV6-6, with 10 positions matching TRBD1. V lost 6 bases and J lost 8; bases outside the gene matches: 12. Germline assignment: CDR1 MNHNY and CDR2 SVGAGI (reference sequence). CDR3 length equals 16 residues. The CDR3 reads CASSEFDDRGHEKLFF. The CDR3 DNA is TGTGCCAGCAGCGAGTTTGATGACAGGGGGCACGAAAAACTGTTTTTT.

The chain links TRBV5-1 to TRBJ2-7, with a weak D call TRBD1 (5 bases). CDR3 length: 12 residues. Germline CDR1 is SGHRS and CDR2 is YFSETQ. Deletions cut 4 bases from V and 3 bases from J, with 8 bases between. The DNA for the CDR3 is TGCGCCAGCAGCGCCGACAGCTACGAGCAGTACTTC. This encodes CASSADSYEQYF.

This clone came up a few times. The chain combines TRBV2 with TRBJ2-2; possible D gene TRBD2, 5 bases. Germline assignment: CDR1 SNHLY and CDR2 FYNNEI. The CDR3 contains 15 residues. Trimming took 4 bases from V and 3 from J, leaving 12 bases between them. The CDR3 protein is CASSAERSHTGELFF. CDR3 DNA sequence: TGTGCCAGCAGTGCCGAGCGGAGCCACACCGGGGAGCTGTTTTTT.

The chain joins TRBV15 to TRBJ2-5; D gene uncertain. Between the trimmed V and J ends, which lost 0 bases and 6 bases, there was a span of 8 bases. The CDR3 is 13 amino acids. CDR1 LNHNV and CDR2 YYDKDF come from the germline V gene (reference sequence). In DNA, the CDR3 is TGTGCCACCAGCAGAGATCTTAAAAAGACCCAGTACTTC. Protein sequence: CATSRDLKKTQYF.

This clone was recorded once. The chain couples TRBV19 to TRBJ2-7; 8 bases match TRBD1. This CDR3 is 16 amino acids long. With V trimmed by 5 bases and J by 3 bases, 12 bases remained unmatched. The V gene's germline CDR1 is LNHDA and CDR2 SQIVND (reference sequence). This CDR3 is CASSSFSGTGVYEQYF. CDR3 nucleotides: TGTGCCAGTAGTTCCTTCTCCGGGACAGGAGTCTACGAGCAGTACTTC.

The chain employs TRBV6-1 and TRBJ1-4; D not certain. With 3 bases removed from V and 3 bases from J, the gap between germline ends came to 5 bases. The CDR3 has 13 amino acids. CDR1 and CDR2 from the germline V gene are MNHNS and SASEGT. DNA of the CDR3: TGTGCCAGCAGTGACAGGCCTAATGAAAAACTGTTTTTT. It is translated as CASSDRPNEKLFF.

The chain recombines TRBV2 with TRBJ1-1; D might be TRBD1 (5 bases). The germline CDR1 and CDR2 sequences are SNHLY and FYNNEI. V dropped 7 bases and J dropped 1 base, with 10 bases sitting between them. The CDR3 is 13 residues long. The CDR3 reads CASNYDRNTEAFF. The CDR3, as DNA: TGTGCCAGCAACTATGACAGGAACACTGAAGCTTTCTTT.

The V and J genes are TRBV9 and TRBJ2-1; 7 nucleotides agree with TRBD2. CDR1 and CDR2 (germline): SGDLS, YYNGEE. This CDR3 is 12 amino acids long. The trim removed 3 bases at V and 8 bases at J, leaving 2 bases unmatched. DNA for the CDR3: TGTGCCAGCAGCGCGAGCGGGGATGAGCAGTTCTTC. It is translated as CASSASGDEQFF.

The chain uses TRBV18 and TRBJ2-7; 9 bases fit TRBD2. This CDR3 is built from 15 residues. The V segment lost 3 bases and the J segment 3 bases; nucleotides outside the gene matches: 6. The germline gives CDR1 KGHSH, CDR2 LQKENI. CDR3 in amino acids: CASSPGGGGVYEQYF. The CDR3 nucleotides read TGTGCCAGCTCACCGGGCGGGGGGGGAGTCTACGAGCAGTACTTC.

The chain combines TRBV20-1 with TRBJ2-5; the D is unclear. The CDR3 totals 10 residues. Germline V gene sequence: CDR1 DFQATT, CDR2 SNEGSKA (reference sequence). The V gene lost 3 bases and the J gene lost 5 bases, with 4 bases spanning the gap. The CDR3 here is CSASSETQYF. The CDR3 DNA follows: TGCAGTGCTAGTTCGGAGACCCAGTACTTC.

CDR3 nucleotide sequence: TGTGCCAGCAGGAGACAGGGCGGGAACTATGGCTACACCTTC. Its protein is CASRRQGGNYGYTF. The chain links TRBV6-6 to TRBJ1-2, with 7 bases fitting TRBD1. Per the germline V gene, CDR1 is MNHNY and CDR2 is SVGAGI (reference sequence). V gave up 6 bases and J gave up 2 bases; unmatched junction bases: 6. The CDR3 is 14 amino acids.

CDR3 region: CASTPEGGIERNTIYF. For the CDR3, the DNA is TGTGCCAGCACACCCGAGGGAGGAATAGAACGAAACACCATATATTTT. The chain combines TRBV13 with TRBJ1-3; D uncertain. The V end was cut by 7 bases, the J end by 5 bases, with 21 bases between. Germline V gene lookup returns CDR1 PRHDT and CDR2 FYEKMQ (reference sequence). This CDR3 comprises 16 residues.

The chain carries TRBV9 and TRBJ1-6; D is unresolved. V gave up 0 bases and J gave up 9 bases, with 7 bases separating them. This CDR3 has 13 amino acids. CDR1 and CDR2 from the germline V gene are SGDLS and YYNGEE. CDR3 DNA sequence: TGTGCCAGCAGCGTAGCTACTGGTTCACCCCTCCACTTT. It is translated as CASSVATGSPLHF.

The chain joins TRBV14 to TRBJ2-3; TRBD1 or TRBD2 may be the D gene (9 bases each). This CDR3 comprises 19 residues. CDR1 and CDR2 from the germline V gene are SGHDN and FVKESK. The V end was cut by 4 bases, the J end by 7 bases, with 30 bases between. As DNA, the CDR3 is TGTGCCAGCAGCCCGGACCGGGACAGGGTTAGTAGCGGGAGTTATACGCAGTATTTT. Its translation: CASSPDRDRVSSGSYTQYF.

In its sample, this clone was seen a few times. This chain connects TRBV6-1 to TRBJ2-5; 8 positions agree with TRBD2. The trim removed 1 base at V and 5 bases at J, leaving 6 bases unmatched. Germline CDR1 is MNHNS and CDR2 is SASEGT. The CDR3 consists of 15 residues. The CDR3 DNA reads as TGTGCCAGCAGTGAAGTCGGGACTAGGCGGGAGACCCAGTACTTC. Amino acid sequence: CASSEVGTRRETQYF.

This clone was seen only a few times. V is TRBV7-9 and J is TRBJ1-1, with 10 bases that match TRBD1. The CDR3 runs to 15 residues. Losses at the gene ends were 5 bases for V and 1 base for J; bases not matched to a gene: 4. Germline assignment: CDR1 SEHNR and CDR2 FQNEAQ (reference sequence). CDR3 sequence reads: CASSPTGGSNTEAFF. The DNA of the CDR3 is TGTGCCAGCAGCCCGACAGGGGGCTCGAACACTGAAGCTTTCTTT.

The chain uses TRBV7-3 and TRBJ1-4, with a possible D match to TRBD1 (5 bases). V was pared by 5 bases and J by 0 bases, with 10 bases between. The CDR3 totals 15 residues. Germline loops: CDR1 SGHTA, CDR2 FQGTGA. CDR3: CASSPGTTTNEKLFF. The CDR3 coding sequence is TGTGCCAGCAGCCCCGGGACTACAACTAATGAAAAACTGTTTTTT.

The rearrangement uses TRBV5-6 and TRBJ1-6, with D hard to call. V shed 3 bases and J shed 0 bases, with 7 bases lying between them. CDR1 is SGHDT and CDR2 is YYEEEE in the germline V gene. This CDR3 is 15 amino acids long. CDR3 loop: CASSSGFSYNSPLHF. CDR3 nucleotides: TGTGCCAGCAGCTCGGGTTTCTCCTATAATTCACCCCTCCACTTT.

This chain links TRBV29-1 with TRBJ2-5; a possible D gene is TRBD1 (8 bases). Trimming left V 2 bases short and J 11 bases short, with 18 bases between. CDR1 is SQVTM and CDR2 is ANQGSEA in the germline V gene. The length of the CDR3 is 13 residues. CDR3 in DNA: TGCAGCGTTGAAAGGCAGGGGGCGGGGGAGCAGTACTTC. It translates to CSVERQGAGEQYF.